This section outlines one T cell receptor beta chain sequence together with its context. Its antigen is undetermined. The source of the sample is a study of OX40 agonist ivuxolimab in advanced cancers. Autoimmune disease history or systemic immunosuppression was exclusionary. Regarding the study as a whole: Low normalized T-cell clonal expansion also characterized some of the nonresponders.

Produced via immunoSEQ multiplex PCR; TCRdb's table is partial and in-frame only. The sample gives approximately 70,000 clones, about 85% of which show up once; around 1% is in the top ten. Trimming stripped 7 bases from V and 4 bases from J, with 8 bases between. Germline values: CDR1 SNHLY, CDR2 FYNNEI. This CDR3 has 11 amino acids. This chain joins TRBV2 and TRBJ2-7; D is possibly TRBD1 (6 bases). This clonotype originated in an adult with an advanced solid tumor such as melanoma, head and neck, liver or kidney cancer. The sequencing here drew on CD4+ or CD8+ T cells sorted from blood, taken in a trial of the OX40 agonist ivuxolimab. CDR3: CASIQGYEQYF. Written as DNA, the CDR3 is TGTGCCAGCATCCAGGGGTACGAGCAGTACTTC. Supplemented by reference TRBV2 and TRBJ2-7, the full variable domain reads EPEVTQTPSHQVTQMGQEVILRCVPISNHLYFYWYRQILGQKVEFLVSFYNNEISEKSEIFDDQFSVERPDGSNFTLKIRSTKLEDSAMYFCASIQGYEQYFGPGTRLTVT.